This TCR beta chain was recovered during a study of human T cells and chemical hapten exposure (dated by TCRdb to about 2021). Regarding the research as a whole: For sensitization, 2% DPC in acetone was applied to a 2 cm by 2 cm area of upper inner arm skin. Throughout the study period of 20 to 25 weeks, patients also received therapeutic DPC doses to the scalp every week. Libraries were pooled for sequencing, and per-sample TCR yields varied mainly because of small differences in library volumes within the pool. Peripheral blood TCR repertoire changes were tracked in vivo in alopecia patients during primary and secondary sensitization to the hapten diphenylcyclopropenone (DPC). About 30 alopecia patients provided blood for TCR sequencing at one to four time points (pre-sensitization, 2, 6 and 24 weeks). Patch testing was performed on the upper back with Finn chambers containing 0.01% DPC, and the patch tests were scored after 6 days according to International Contact Dermatitis Research Group standards. Most of the patients in the cohort were female, and the cohort covered alopecia areata with under or over 50% scalp involvement, alopecia totalis and alopecia universalis. Patient blood was sampled pre-sensitization (week 0) and at 2, 6 and about 24 weeks after DPC sensitization.

In light of the paper, this sample's time point label describes: patch test 1, 2 weeks after DPC sensitization. The meaning of the sample's treatment or condition label: therapeutic diphenylcyclopropenone sensitization with weekly scalp DPC. Blood at each patch-test visit was drawn before the patch test was applied. Patients were considered eligible if aged 18 to 70, diagnosed with alopecia and deemed suitable for DPC therapy, and patients were excluded if pregnant. Unfractionated whole blood was collected in Tempus Blood RNA tubes, and total RNA was extracted from that blood. General study outcomes and caveats: Patch test score correlated positively with the number of PT1 expanded TCRs, reaching significance at thresholds 8, 16 and 32 but not at 4. All patients had alopecia, a presumed autoimmune disease, so their immune response might differ from that of healthy individuals. After repeated subsampling, changes were observed in the strength of the expansion versus patch-test correlation and in the threshold at which the correlation became significant. The number of TCRs above 1 in 1000 frequency did not change with DPC sensitization; there was no evidence of global repertoire structure alterations. Expanded TCRs formed significantly more large CDR3 similarity clusters than pre-sensitization or healthy control sets, consistent with antigen-driven responses.

This clonotype was counted between two and nine times. Its antigen is not yet known. Per-base quality was not reported, and no clone a single base away is much larger than it. Trimming at the junction amounts to 5 bases on V and 11 bases on J, and the germline ends lie 15 bases apart. Including cysteine and phenylalanine, the CDR3 has 12 amino acids. Solely the CDR3 DNA is kept, with 36 bases framed from the first base. Receptors were amplified or captured by RACE. The reads were generated on a NextSeq 500. Library preparation attached unique molecular identifiers to individual cDNA molecules for quantitative, reproducible TCR counting. Both TCR alpha and TCR beta chains were sequenced from each blood RNA sample. The study's own analysis went as follows. The median number of TCRs per sample was approximately 96,000, ranging from about 23,224 to 700,000. The Decombinator software suite was used to annotate V, J and CDR3 in the TCR reads. To make PS versus PT1 abundance plots, every sample was subsampled to the same number of TCRs (28,000). Expanded TCRs were defined as absent before sensitization and observed at least eight times at the 2-week time point. Clones were called with MiXCR by TCRdb after fastp trimmed the public reads at Q25, and only in-frame beta chains were retained. Every entry covers one CDR3 protein and lists the most common genes and DNA from its rows. TCRdb, not the original authors, processed these V and J calls. The sample data list nearly 350,000 distinct CDR3 sequences, and around 6.9% of these were observed just once. Of the sample, 8.4% falls within the top ten clones.

The source of this sequence is a woman younger than 35 with alopecia areata. Some clones in this sample may be carry-over from other donors' samples. The sequencing here drew on whole blood, taken in connection with sensitization to the hapten diphenylcyclopropenone (DPC). The chain employs TRBV12-3 or TRBV12-4 and TRBJ1-1; TRBD1 is a possible D gene, resting on 6 matching bases. CDR3 protein: CASSKGTGFAFF. DNA sequence: TGTGCCAGCAGTAAAGGTACAGGGTTCGCTTTCTTT.